This TCR beta chain is from a study of CDR3 diversity in severe acne. Only a few counts were recorded for this clonotype. Germline V lookup: CDR1 SQVTM, CDR2 ANQGSEA. The CDR3 covers 13 residues. Trimming took 5 bases from V and 2 from J; bases not matched to a gene: 2. Using its own MiXCR run on the PCR reads, TCRdb lists one record per CDR3 protein. The sample shows over 70,000 distinct CDR3 sequences, under 65% of them seen only once. J is TRBJ1-4 and V is TRBV29-1, with TRBD1 matching over 7 bases. The TCR was taken from a male donor in good health, without acne. The sample was blood. The CDR3 spells CSVTGVTNEKLFF. The CDR3, as DNA: TGCAGCGTTACAGGGGTGACTAATGAAAAACTGTTTTTT.